The next 15 T cell receptor beta chains were all read from a single sample in a study of T cells in Graves' hyperthyroidism and ophthalmopathy. RNA transcripts yielded amplified TCR beta CDR3 regions. First-round RT-PCR targeting the TCR CDR3 was performed with the HTBI primer set. TCRdb called the multiplex PCR reads again in MiXCR, with one record for every CDR3 protein. The sample contains roughly 110,000 distinct CDR3 sequences, 15% to 20% of which appear only once. Sequencing was done on a sample of blood. The receptors stem from a woman in her fifties or sixties with Graves' hyperthyroidism.

This clonotype has ten or more counts. The V call is TRBV28, the J call TRBJ1-2; 10 positions agree with TRBD1. The J segment lost 4 bases and the V segment lost 6 bases, leaving 11 bases of the junction unmatched. Germline CDR1 is MDHEN and CDR2 is SYDVKM. This CDR3 has 16 amino acids. CDR3 loop: CASRSATGQGLYGYTF. Here the CDR3 DNA reads TGTGCCAGCAGATCAGCTACGGGACAGGGGCTCTATGGCTACACCTTC.

This clonotype was found a few times. In DNA form, the CDR3 reads TGCAGTGCTAGAAGTTTAGACGGGAGGAGCTACAATGAGCAGTTCTTC. The encoded protein is CSARSLDGRSYNEQFF. The rearrangement links TRBV20-1 to TRBJ2-1; 7 bases line up with TRBD2. Germline assignment: CDR1 DFQATT and CDR2 SNEGSKA (reference sequence). The V segment lost 2 bases and the J segment 3 bases; nucleotides outside the gene matches: 10. The CDR3 has 16 residues.

The table lists this clonotype with many counts. The chain couples TRBV5-5 to TRBJ2-5, with 8 positions matching TRBD2. CDR1 and CDR2 (germline): SGHKS, YYEKEE (reference sequence). The junction had 3 bases not matched to a gene; V was cut back by 1 base and J by 1 base. The CDR3 contains 15 residues. In nucleotides, the CDR3 is TGTGCCAGCAGCTTGATACGGGAGGGCCAAGAGACCCAGTACTTC. This gives the protein CASSLIREGQETQYF. The variable domain in full, completed from reference TRBV5-5 and TRBJ2-5, reads DAGVTQSPTHLIKTRGQQVTLRCSPISGHKSVSWYQQVLGQGPQFIFQYYEKEERGRGNFPDRFSARQFPNYSSELNVNALLLGDSALYLCASSLIREGQETQYFGPGTRLLVL.

This clonotype has ten or more counts. The J gene is TRBJ2-3, the V gene TRBV27, with 8 bases fitting TRBD2. The CDR3 runs to 18 residues. Germline lookup yields CDR1 MNHEY and CDR2 SMNVEV (reference sequence). The J segment lost 2 bases and the V segment lost 2 bases, leaving 12 bases of the junction unmatched. CDR3 loop: CASSLQREYHESTDTQYF. The CDR3 DNA reads as TGTGCCAGCAGTTTACAGCGGGAGTACCATGAATCCACAGATACGCAGTATTTT.

This clonotype was detected ten times or more. In nucleotides, the CDR3 is TGTGCCAGCAGAGCGGGACTAGATGGCGGGGAGCTGTTTTTT. It encodes CASRAGLDGGELFF. The chain carries TRBV12-3 or TRBV12-4 and TRBJ2-2, with 8 bases lining up with TRBD2. There are 14 residues in the CDR3. Losses at the gene ends were 6 bases for V and 7 bases for J; bases not matched to a gene: 7.

This chain joins TRBV11-2 and TRBJ1-1; 11 bases agree with TRBD1. The CDR3 has 16 amino acids. V was clipped by 3 bases and J by 6 bases; unmatched bases: 9. Germline V gene lookup returns CDR1 SGHAT and CDR2 FQNNGV. The CDR3 loop is CASSLSSQGQGAEAFF. The DNA of the CDR3 is TGTGCCAGCAGCTTGAGTTCCCAGGGACAGGGGGCTGAAGCTTTCTTT. The variable domain in full, with the rest retrieved from reference TRBV11-2 and TRBJ1-1, is EAGVAQSPRYKIIEKRQSVAFWCNPISGHATLYWYQQILGQGPKLLIQFQNNGVVDDSQLPKDRFSAERLKGVDSTLKIQPAKLEDSAVYLCASSLSSQGQGAEAFFGQGTRLTVV.

This clonotype was found many times. V is TRBV20-1 and J is TRBJ2-7, with 9 bases that match TRBD2. Germline V lookup: CDR1 DFQATT, CDR2 SNEGSKA (reference sequence). The CDR3 consists of 15 residues. Unmatched junction bases numbered 7, after V lost 0 bases and J lost 4 bases. CDR3: CSARETTSGFYEQYV. The CDR3 DNA reads as TGCAGTGCTAGAGAGACGACTAGCGGCTTTTACGAGCAGTACGTC.

Ten or more counts support this clonotype. The rearrangement uses TRBV5-1 and TRBJ2-1; D is undetermined. The CDR3 consists of 16 residues. Between the trimmed V and J ends, which lost 0 bases and 1 base, there was a span of 11 bases. Germline V lookup: CDR1 SGHRS, CDR2 YFSETQ. The CDR3 spells CASSLEPRSSYNEQFF. As DNA, the CDR3 is TGCGCCAGCAGCTTGGAACCTAGGTCGTCCTACAATGAGCAGTTCTTC. The whole variable domain, filled in from reference TRBV5-1 and TRBJ2-1, reads KAGVTQTPRYLIKTRGQQVTLSCSPISGHRSVSWYQQTPGQGLQFLFEYFSETQRNKGNFPGRFSGRQFSNSRSEMNVSTLELGDSALYLCASSLEPRSSYNEQFFGPGTRLTVL.

The table lists this clonotype with many counts. V and J are TRBV9 and TRBJ2-1; D call uncertain. V lost 4 bases to trimming and J lost 7 bases, with 9 bases between them. The germline V gene encodes CDR1 SGDLS and CDR2 YYNGEE. This CDR3 is 12 amino acids long. The DNA of the CDR3 is TGTGCCAGCAGCACCCCTAGGAATGAGCAGTTCTTC. Its translation: CASSTPRNEQFF.

The chain combines TRBV5-1 with TRBJ2-1; TRBD2 agrees at 14 bases. The length of the CDR3 is 16 residues. V was pared by 0 bases and J by 8 bases, with 4 bases of the junction left unmatched. Germline CDR1 SGHRS, CDR2 YFSETQ. DNA for the CDR3: TGCGCCAGCAGCTTGGGACTAGCGGGAGGGCGGGATGAGCAGTTCTTC. It encodes CASSLGLAGGRDEQFF.

This chain connects TRBV5-4 to TRBJ2-3; TRBD2 might be the D (6 bases). Germline CDR1 and CDR2: SGHNT and YYREEE (reference sequence). Trimming stripped 9 bases from V and 1 base from J, with 15 bases between. This CDR3 region has 14 residues. CDR3 nucleotide sequence: TGTGCCACCAAGGAGGGACCGGGCACAGATACGCAGTATTTT. Protein sequence: CATKEGPGTDTQYF.

In this sample, this clonotype turned up many times. The V gene is TRBV27, the J gene TRBJ2-4; TRBD1 might be the D (7 bases). The V gene's germline CDR1 is MNHEY and CDR2 SMNVEV (reference sequence). The CDR3 runs 16 residues. V shed 5 bases and J shed 1 base, with 15 bases lying between them. The CDR3 bases are TGTGCCAGCAGTCTTTCCGCAGGGGGGGCCAAAAACATTCAGTACTTC. This sequence encodes CASSLSAGGAKNIQYF.

This clonotype was counted at least ten times. This chain uses TRBV29-1 with TRBJ2-1, with D tentatively TRBD1 (7 bases). V lost 7 bases to trimming and J lost 10 bases, with 14 bases between them. This CDR3 has 11 amino acids. Germline CDR1 SQVTM, CDR2 ANQGSEA. This CDR3 reads CSAYRGLEQFF. For the CDR3, the DNA is TGCAGCGCATACAGGGGACTCGAGCAGTTCTTC.

Many counts were recorded for this clonotype. The chain employs TRBV20-1 and TRBJ2-1; 8 bases line up with TRBD2. The V gene's germline CDR1 is DFQATT and CDR2 SNEGSKA (reference sequence). V lost 0 bases and J lost 0; bases outside the gene matches: 19. The CDR3 extends over 21 amino acids. The CDR3 DNA reads TGCAGTGCTAGAGATCAGAGCCCCGGGACTAGTCGGATAAGCTCCTACAATGAGCAGTTCTTC. This translates into CSARDQSPGTSRISSYNEQFF.

The table lists this clonotype with a few counts. This sequence joins TRBV5-1 and TRBJ2-1; 9 positions agree with TRBD1. Germline V gene data show CDR1 as SGHRS and CDR2 as YFSETQ. The CDR3 loop spans 18 amino acids. Germline trimming cut 4 bases from V and 10 bases from J; bases unmatched to any gene: 21. The CDR3 DNA sequence: TGCGCCAGCAGCCCGAGCTTGTCTGGACAGGGGCCTTATCGGGAGCAGTTCTTC. Translation: CASSPSLSGQGPYREQFF. Using reference TRBV5-1 and TRBJ2-1 for the parts outside the CDR3, the full variable domain is KAGVTQTPRYLIKTRGQQVTLSCSPISGHRSVSWYQQTPGQGLQFLFEYFSETQRNKGNFPGRFSGRQFSNSRSEMNVSTLELGDSALYLCASSPSLSGQGPYREQFFGPGTRLTVL.